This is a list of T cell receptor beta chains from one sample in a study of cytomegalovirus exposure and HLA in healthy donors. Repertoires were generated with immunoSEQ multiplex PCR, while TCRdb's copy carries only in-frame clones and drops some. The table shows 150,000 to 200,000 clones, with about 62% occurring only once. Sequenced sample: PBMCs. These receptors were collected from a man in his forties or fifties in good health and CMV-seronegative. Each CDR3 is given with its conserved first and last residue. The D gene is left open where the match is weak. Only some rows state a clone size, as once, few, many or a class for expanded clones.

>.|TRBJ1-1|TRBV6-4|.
TGTGCCAGGAGTCTCTCTCGCAGGGCTTCTTCAGCTGAAGCTTTCTTT
CARSLSRRASSAEAFF
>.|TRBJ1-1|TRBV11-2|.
TGTGCCAGCGCCGAGTTCGGGTCCACTGAAGCTTTCTTT
CASAEFGSTEAFF
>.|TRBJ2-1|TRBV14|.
TGTGCCAGCAGCCAAGCCATTTTCAATGAGCAGTTCTTC
CASSQAIFNEQFF
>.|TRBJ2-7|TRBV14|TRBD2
TGTGCCAGCAGCCAGACCCCAAGGGGAGGGTTTGAGCAGTACTTC
CASSQTPRGGFEQYF
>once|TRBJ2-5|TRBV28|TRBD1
TGTGCCAGCAGTGGGGACAGGCACCAAGAGACCCAGTACTTC
CASSGDRHQETQYF
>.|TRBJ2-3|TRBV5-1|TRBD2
TGCGCCAGCAGCTTGAGACTAGCGGGGGGCCAGGCAGATACGCAGTATTTT
CASSLRLAGGQADTQYF
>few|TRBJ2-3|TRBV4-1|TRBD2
TGCGCCAGCAGCCATGGAGGGACTAGCGGGGGAAGCACAGATACGCAGTATTTT
CASSHGGTSGGSTDTQYF
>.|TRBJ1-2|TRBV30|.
TGTGCCTGCACTCCGGGGGGAGGCTACACCTTC
CACTPGGGYTF
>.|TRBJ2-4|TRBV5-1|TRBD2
TGCGCCAGCCGGGAGGTGGGAAGAGCCAAAAACATTCAGTACTTC
CASREVGRAKNIQYF
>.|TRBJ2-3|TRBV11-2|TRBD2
TGTGCCAGCAGCGCGAATCAGCGGGGGGGAACAGATACGCAGTATTTT
CASSANQRGGTDTQYF
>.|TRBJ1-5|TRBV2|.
TGTGCCAGCAGAACGGGATGGCGACAGCCCCAGCATTTT
CASRTGWRQPQHF
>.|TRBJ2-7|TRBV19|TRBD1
TGTGCCAGTAGTAGCGGACAGGCGGGCTACGAGCAGTACTTC
CASSSGQAGYEQYF
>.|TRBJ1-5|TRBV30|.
TGTGCCTGGAGTGAAGTCGGCGGCCAGCCCCAGCATTTT
CAWSEVGGQPQHF
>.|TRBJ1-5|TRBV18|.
TGTGCCAGCTCACCACAGGGGAATCAGCCCCAGCATTTT
CASSPQGNQPQHF
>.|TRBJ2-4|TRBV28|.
TGTGCCAGCAGTCCCTTGGGCAACCTAGCCAAAAACATTCAGTACTTC
CASSPLGNLAKNIQYF